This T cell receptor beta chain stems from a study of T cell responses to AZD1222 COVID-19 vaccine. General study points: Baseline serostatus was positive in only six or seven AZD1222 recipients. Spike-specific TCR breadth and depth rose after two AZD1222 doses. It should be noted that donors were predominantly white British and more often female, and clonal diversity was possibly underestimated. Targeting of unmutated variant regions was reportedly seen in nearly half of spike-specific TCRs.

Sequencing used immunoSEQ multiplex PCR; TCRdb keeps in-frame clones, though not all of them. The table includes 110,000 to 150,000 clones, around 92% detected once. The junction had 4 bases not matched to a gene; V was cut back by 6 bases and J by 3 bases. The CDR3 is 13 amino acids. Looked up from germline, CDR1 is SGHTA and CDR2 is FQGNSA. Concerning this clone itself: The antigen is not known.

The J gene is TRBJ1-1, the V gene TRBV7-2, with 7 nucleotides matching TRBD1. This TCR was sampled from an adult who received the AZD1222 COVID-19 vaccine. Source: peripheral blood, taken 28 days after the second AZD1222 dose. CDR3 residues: CASSLTGDTEAFF. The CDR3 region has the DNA TGTGCCAGCAGTCTAACAGGGGACACTGAAGCTTTCTTT.